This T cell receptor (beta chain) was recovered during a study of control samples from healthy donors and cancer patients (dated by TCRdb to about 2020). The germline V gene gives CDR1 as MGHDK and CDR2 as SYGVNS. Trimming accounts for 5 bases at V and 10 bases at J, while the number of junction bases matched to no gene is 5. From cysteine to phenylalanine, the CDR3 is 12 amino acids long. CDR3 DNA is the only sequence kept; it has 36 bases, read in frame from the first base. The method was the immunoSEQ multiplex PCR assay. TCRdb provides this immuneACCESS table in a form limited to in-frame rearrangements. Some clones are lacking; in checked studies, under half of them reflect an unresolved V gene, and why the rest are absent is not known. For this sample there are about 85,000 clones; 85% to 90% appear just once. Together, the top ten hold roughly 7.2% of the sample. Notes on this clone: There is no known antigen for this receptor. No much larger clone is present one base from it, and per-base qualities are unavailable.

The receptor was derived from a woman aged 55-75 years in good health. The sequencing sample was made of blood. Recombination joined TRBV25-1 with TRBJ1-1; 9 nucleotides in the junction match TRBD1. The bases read TGTGCCAGCAGTCAGGACAGGGGTAGAGCTTTCTTT. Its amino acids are CASSQDRGRAFF.